This T cell receptor (beta chain) was captured in a study of shared clonotypes between healthy human individuals. Whole-study findings and limits: Sequencing depth was a factor that was expected to affect clonotype sharing among donors.

On this clone itself: Its antigen is currently unknown.

Clones were read by immunoSEQ multiplex PCR, and TCRdb kept only the in-frame ones, dropping some. The profile covers about 600,000 clones, with more than 95% appearing a single time and about 0.057% taken by the ten largest. This CDR3 has 13 residues. Germline V gene data show CDR1 as SEHNR and CDR2 as FQNEAQ (reference sequence). With 4 bases clipped from V and 7 bases from J, the junction kept 4 bases outside the gene matches. The chain couples TRBV7-9 to TRBJ2-1; 7 bases align to TRBD1. Sequenced input: naive CD4+ T cells sorted from blood. Regarding subset: CD45RA+ positively selected. This TCR came from a woman between 25 and 40 years old in good health. CDR3: CASSSGTANEQFF. The CDR3 DNA reads as TGTGCCAGCAGCTCCGGGACAGCAAATGAGCAGTTCTTC.